These 11 T cell receptor beta chains came from one sample sequenced in a study of monozygotic twins with inflammatory bowel disease. TCRdb reprocessed the 5' RACE reads and stores each CDR3 protein as one record, lacking DNA. The ten most abundant clones cover 2% to 2.5% of a sample with approximately 400,000 distinct CDR3 sequences. The source material was blood. The receptors shown here come from a human donor with ulcerative colitis or Crohn's disease, or a healthy co-twin of an affected twin (not recorded which).

This chain links TRBV4-1 with TRBJ2-1; TCRdb picks TRBD2, but there is no DNA to check that call. Germline-derived CDR1 and CDR2 are MGHRA and YSYEKL. This CDR3 contains 18 residues. CDR3 sequence reads: CASSQGTPTSESYNEQFF.

The chain is built from TRBV20-1 and TRBJ2-7; absent DNA, TCRdb's TRBD2 call cannot be checked. There are 13 residues in the CDR3. Germline lookup yields CDR1 DFQATT and CDR2 SNEGSKA (reference sequence). The CDR3: CSANEGLAREQYF.

The chain employs TRBV4-3 and TRBJ2-3; TCRdb lists TRBD1, though no DNA is available to test this call. The CDR3 has 17 amino acids. Germline V lookup: CDR1 LGHNA, CDR2 YSLEER. CDR3 in amino acids: CASSQAFPRLGTDTQYF.

The gene calls are TRBV2 and TRBJ1-2; no DNA is available, so the TRBD1 call from TCRdb remains unchecked. Germline V lookup: CDR1 SNHLY, CDR2 FYNNEI. The CDR3 extends over 14 amino acids. Here the CDR3 reads CASSGQGARLGYTF. The whole variable domain, filled in from reference TRBV2 and TRBJ1-2, reads EPEVTQTPSHQVTQMGQEVILRCVPISNHLYFYWYRQILGQKVEFLVSFYNNEISEKSEIFDDQFSVERPDGSNFTLKIRSTKLEDSAMYFCASSGQGARLGYTFGSGTRLTVV.

The chain links TRBV5-1 to TRBJ1-1. Germline V gene lookup returns CDR1 SGHRS and CDR2 YFSETQ. The CDR3 covers 16 residues. CDR3 protein: CASSLFGELMATEAFF.

The V call is TRBV3-1, the J call TRBJ1-1. The CDR3 is 13 residues long. Germline V gene data show CDR1 as LGHDT and CDR2 as YNNKEL (reference sequence). The CDR3 is CASSQGPGTEAFF. Complete variable domain (other parts from reference TRBV3-1 and TRBJ1-1): DTAVSQTPKYLVTQMGNDKSIKCEQNLGHDTMYWYKQDSKKFLKIMFSYNNKELIINETVPNRFSPKSPDKAHLNLHINSLELGDSAVYFCASSQGPGTEAFFGQGTRLTVV.

This chain connects TRBV12-3 or TRBV12-4 to TRBJ2-1; TCRdb reports TRBD1, a call that lacks DNA to check it against. The CDR3 is 14 amino acids. The CDR3 here is CASSRDRGLDEQFF.

The V and J genes are TRBV27 and TRBJ2-3. Per germline, CDR1 MNHEY and CDR2 SMNVEV (reference sequence). The CDR3 has 12 amino acids. The CDR3 spells CASTHPPDTQYF.

V gene TRBV29-1 combines with J gene TRBJ2-5. The V gene's germline CDR1 is SQVTM and CDR2 ANQGSEA. The CDR3 has 12 amino acids. CDR3 in amino acids: CSVGEGSETQYF.

This rearrangement joins TRBV20-1 to TRBJ1-5; the TCRdb D gene call, TRBD1, has no DNA to confirm it. CDR1 is DFQATT, CDR2 SNEGSKA, per germline (reference sequence). The CDR3 covers 15 residues. The CDR3: CSAISSGTGNQPQHF.

The rearrangement uses TRBV19 and TRBJ1-5. Germline values: CDR1 LNHDA, CDR2 SQIVND (reference sequence). The CDR3 totals 15 residues. CDR3 in amino acids: CASSTVGMGNQPQHF. The whole variable domain, remainder taken from reference TRBV19 and TRBJ1-5, is DGGITQSPKYLFRKEGQNVTLSCEQNLNHDAMYWYRQDPGQGLRLIYYSQIVNDFQKGDIAEGYSVSREKKESFPLTVTSAQKNPTAFYLCASSTVGMGNQPQHFGDGTRLSIL.